This entry features one T cell receptor (beta chain) sequence. No DNA is given; TCRdb re-called the 5' RACE reads and lists each CDR3 protein once. This sample's clone table lists about 460,000 distinct CDR3 sequences. The data are from a study of T cells expressing NK-cell markers. The germline V gene has CDR1 KGHDR and CDR2 SFDVKD. This CDR3 region has 14 residues. This chain joins TRBV24-1 and TRBJ1-2. This receptor was taken from a woman in her fifties or sixties in good health. The sequenced sample consisted of blood T cells: a sorted CD56 or NKG2C T cell subset, CD4+ or CD8+ T cells, or bulk PBMC T cells (not recorded which). The CDR3 spells CATSDPSGGPGYTF.